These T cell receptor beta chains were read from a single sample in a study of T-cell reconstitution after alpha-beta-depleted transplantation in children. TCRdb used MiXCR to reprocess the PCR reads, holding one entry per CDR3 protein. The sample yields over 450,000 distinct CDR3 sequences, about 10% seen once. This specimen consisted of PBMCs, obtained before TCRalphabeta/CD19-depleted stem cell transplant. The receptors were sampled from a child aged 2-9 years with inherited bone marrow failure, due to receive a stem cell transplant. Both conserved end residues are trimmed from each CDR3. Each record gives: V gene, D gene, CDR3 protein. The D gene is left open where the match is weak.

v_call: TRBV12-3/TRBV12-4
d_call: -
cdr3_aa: ASSPISGFYNEQF

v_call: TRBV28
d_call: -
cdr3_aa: ASSLNRVANYGYT

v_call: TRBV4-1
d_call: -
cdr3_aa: ASSLGAGRDEQF

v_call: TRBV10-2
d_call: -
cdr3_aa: ASSDPRGYGYT

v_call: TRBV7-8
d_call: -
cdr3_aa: ASSLNRVLGNTEAF

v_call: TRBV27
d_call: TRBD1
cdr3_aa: ASSFSATGNEQY

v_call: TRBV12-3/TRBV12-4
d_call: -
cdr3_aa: ASSPPPGTSYEQY

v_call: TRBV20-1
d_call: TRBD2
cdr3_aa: SATGLAGVSDTQY

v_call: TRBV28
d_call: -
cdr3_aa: ASSLVRSGANVLT

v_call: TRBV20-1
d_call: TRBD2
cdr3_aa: SARTTSGSSYEQY

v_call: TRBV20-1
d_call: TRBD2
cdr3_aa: SASQLANEQF

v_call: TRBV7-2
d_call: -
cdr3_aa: ASSQRLKGETQY

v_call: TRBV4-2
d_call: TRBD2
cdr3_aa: ASSQSGLAGGISYEQY

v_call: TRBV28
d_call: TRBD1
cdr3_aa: ASSARQGWTTEAF

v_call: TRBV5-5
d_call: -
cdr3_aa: ASSGEGTEAF

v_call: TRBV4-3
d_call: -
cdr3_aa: ASSQDTQSSYNEQF

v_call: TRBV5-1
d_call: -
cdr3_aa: ASSWLFLSGELF

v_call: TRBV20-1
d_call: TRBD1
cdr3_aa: SAAQGARGNTEAF

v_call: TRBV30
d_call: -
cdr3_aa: AWSTRQGKNTEAF

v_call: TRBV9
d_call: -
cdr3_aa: ASSPRLRAIEDTQY

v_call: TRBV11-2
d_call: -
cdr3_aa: ASSTRRDSGNTIY

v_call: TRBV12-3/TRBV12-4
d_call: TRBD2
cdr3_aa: ASSLTSGRFLDTQY

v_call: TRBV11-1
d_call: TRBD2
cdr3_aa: ASSVDAGTSGRGASYEQY

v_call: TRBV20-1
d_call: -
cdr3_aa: SAPPGLGTYEQY

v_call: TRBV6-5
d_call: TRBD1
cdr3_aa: ASRTGQGNYGYT

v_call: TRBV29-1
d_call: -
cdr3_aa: SVEEDEGVYGYT

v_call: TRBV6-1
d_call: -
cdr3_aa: ASSEMETAFSVANVLT

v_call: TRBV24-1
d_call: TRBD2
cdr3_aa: ATSWPGLAGASTDTQY

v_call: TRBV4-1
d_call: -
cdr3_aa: ASSQNPADYGYT

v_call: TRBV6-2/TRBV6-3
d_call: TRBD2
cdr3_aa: ASSSYLLAGGIPQNPQY

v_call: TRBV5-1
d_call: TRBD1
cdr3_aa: ASSEQPTGGGYT

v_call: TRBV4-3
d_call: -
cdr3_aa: ASSHVGEGHEQY

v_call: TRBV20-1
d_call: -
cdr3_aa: SAAIRTATYEQY

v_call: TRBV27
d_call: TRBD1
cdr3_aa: ASSLHLTGPYEQY

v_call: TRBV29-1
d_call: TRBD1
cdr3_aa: SVLTGGDTQY

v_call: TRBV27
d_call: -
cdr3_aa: ASSLTDLGGYT

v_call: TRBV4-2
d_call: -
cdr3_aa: ASSQEKDGEGNTIY

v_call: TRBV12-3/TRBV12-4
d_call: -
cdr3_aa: ATGRLNYGYT

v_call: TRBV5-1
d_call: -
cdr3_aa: ASSREGYEQY

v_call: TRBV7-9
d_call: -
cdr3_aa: ASSLAWRSTDTQY

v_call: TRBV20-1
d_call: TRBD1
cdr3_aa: SARDQGEQPQH

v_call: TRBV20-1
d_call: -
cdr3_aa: SAPPRRTEQF

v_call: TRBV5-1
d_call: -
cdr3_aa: ASSLWTYNEQF

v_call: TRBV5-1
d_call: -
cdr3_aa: ASSSRGGQRLYEQY

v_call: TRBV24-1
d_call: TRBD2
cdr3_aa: GASDLDRQGKTSGRYNEQF

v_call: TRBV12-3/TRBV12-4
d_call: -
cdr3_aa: ASRRRTASTDTQY

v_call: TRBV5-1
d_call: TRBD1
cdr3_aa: ASSRPGTDTEAF

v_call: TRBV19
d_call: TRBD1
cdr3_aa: ASSHWTGVKNTEAF

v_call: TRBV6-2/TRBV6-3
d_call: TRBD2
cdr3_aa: ASRPSGTHNEQF

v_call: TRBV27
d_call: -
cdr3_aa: ASSSGRDPNEQF

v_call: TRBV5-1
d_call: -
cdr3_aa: ASSTTRTANTGELF

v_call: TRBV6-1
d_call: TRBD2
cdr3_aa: ASTPRGTSIGTQY

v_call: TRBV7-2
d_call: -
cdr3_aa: ASSLMRGEYEQY

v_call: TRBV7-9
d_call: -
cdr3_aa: ASSSQASPNEKLF

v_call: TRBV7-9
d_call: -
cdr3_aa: ASSSDRTVYEQY

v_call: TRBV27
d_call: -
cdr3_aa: ASSIGQGRYEQY

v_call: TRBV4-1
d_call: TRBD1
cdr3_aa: ASSQEDPGGGIKY

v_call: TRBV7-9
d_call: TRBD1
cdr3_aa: ASSGQGMETQY

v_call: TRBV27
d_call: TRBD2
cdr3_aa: ASSSGLAGGQEQF

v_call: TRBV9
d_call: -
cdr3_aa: ASSGATNRVGETQY